This T cell receptor (beta chain) was captured in a study of blood T cell repertoires in COVID-19. Study-wide context: Both acute and convalescent COVID-19 samples were obtained from the United States, Italy and Spain. In each case, the material was cDNA or gDNA derived from T cells, B-cell-depleted T cells, or PBMCs.

CDR3 length equals 13 residues. V shed 10 bases and J shed 1 base, with 14 bases lying between them. CDR1 and CDR2 from the germline V gene are ENHRY and SYGVKD. In the original analysis: Reference gene primers were amplified, and this amplification served to estimate nucleated cell counts. Using immunoSEQ multiplex PCR, the repertoire was profiled, and TCRdb retains in-frame clones only, with some absent. For V, J and clone size, that table is used; D and trimming come from the DNA. This sample carries tens of thousands of clones, roughly 88% of them seen once, and the ten largest clones take 4% to 5.5%. This clone has only one observation.

Sequencing was done on a sample of peripheral blood. The chain couples TRBV10-3 to TRBJ2-7, with no clear D. The TCR sequence derives from a man between 60 and 75 years old with acute or convalescent COVID-19. DNA of the CDR3: TGTGCCACCTTCGCGGCTCTTTCCTACGAGCAGTACTTC. Protein sequence: CATFAALSYEQYF.